Below are 11 T cell receptor beta chains sequenced from a single sample in a study of cytomegalovirus exposure and HLA in healthy donors. PCR was performed using 60 Vbeta and 13 Jbeta primers. Some clones are missing from TCRdb's copy, which holds only in-frame ones; the method was immunoSEQ multiplex PCR. The table lists 150,000 to 200,000 clones, around 80% of them singletons, with around 4.3% in the top ten. Sequences were obtained from PBMCs. These receptors came from a woman in her 30s in good health and CMV-seropositive.

The V and J genes are TRBV7-2 and TRBJ1-5, with TRBD1 matching over 7 bases. CDR1 and CDR2 from the germline V gene are SGHTA and FQGNSA. This CDR3 spans 16 amino acids. With V trimmed by 1 base and J by 3 bases, 6 bases remained unmatched. CDR3 bases: TGTGCCAGCAGCTTAGAAGACAGGGCGTTCAATCAGCCCCAGCATTTT. Translating gives CASSLEDRAFNQPQHF.

The chain is built from TRBV4-2 and TRBJ2-7, with TRBD1 identical over 7 bases. The V gene's germline CDR1 is LGHNA and CDR2 YNFKEQ. V gave up 0 bases and J gave up 9 bases; unmatched junction bases: 11. CDR3 length: 15 amino acids. CDR3 in amino acids: CASSQEGTVLTGQYF. The CDR3 bases are TGTGCCAGCAGCCAAGAGGGGACAGTGCTTACGGGGCAGTACTTC.

The table lists this clone with a few counts. The chain carries TRBV30 and TRBJ2-1, with 7 bases fitting TRBD2. This CDR3 is 15 amino acids long. Trimming removed 1 base from V and 3 bases from J; junction bases left unmatched: 6. Looked up from germline, CDR1 is GTSNPN and CDR2 is SVGIG (reference sequence). CDR3 nucleotide sequence: TGTGCCTGGAGTGGTCTGGGAGGGCTCTACAATGAGCAGTTCTTC. Protein product: CAWSGLGGLYNEQFF. Variable domain in full (rest from reference TRBV30 and TRBJ2-1): SQTIHQWPATLVQPVGSPLSLECTVEGTSNPNLYWYRQAAGRGLQLLFYSVGIGQISSEVPQNLSASRPQDRQFILSSKKLLLSDSGFYLCAWSGLGGLYNEQFFGPGTRLTVL.

In DNA form, the CDR3 reads TGTGCCAGCAGCTTAATGGGGGGACGCCTCTCCTACGAGCAGTACTTC. This sequence encodes CASSLMGGRLSYEQYF. The chain links TRBV7-2 to TRBJ2-7; D perhaps matches TRBD2 (6 bases). The CDR3 runs to 16 residues. Germline assignment: CDR1 SGHTA and CDR2 FQGNSA. The germline V and J ends were trimmed by 2 bases and 0 bases, with 14 bases remaining between them.

This rearrangement joins TRBV11-2 to TRBJ1-1; 7 bases are a match to TRBD1. CDR3 length equals 16 residues. The J segment lost 2 bases and the V segment lost 6 bases, leaving 12 bases of the junction unmatched. The germline V gene encodes CDR1 SGHAT and CDR2 FQNNGV. The CDR3 DNA reads as TGTGCCAGCAGATCAATCCGGGACAGAGGAAACACTGAAGCTTTCTTT. Amino acid sequence: CASRSIRDRGNTEAFF.

The chain couples TRBV11-3 to TRBJ2-1; 8 positions match TRBD1. After removal of 4 bases from V and 0 bases from J, the junction contained 5 bases not matched to a gene. Germline V gives CDR1 SGHNT, CDR2 YENEEA. There are 16 residues in the CDR3. CDR3 DNA sequence: TGTGCCAGCAGCTCGGACAGGGAAAGCTCCTACAATGAGCAGTTCTTC. Translation: CASSSDRESSYNEQFF.

J is TRBJ2-1 and V is TRBV27; 9 bases are a match to TRBD2. Germline-derived CDR1 and CDR2 are MNHEY and SMNVEV (reference sequence). Losses at the gene ends were 4 bases for V and 7 bases for J; bases not matched to a gene: 14. The CDR3 consists of 17 residues. The CDR3 bases are TGTGCCAGCAGTTCTCCCGGTGGTAGCGGGAGTGGTAATGAGCAGTTCTTC. Protein product: CASSSPGGSGSGNEQFF.

This clone was seen a few times. This sequence joins TRBV4-3 and TRBJ1-6; 7 bases fit TRBD1. The V gene's germline CDR1 is LGHNA and CDR2 YSLEER. The CDR3 sequence is 15 residues long. J lost 7 bases, V lost 0 bases, and 3 bases had no gene match. CDR3 coding DNA: TGCGCCAGCAGCCAAGATCGCAGGGGGAATTCACCCCTCCACTTT. Protein product: CASSQDRRGNSPLHF.

The chain combines TRBV5-1 with TRBJ2-3; 7 positions agree with TRBD2. The CDR3 loop spans 15 amino acids. The V gene end was trimmed by 0 bases and the J gene end by 4 bases; junction bases not matched to a gene: 5. From germline, CDR1 is SGHRS and CDR2 YFSETQ. The CDR3 bases are TGCGCCAGCAGCTTGGCGGTAGCGGGCTCAGATACGCAGTATTTT. Protein product: CASSLAVAGSDTQYF. The whole variable domain, filled in from reference TRBV5-1 and TRBJ2-3, reads KAGVTQTPRYLIKTRGQQVTLSCSPISGHRSVSWYQQTPGQGLQFLFEYFSETQRNKGNFPGRFSGRQFSNSRSEMNVSTLELGDSALYLCASSLAVAGSDTQYFGPGTRLTVL.

This clone was seen a few times. The chain employs TRBV11-2 and TRBJ1-1; possible D gene TRBD1, 6 bases. CDR1 is SGHAT and CDR2 is FQNNGV in the germline V gene. There are 12 residues in the CDR3. V shed 5 bases and J shed 7 bases, with 11 bases lying between them. The CDR3 loop is CASSDRTDEAFF. CDR3 in DNA: TGTGCCAGCAGCGATCGGACAGATGAAGCTTTCTTT.

Written as DNA, the CDR3 is TGTGCCAGCAGTGAAACGCAGGGTATTTCCTACGAGCAGTACTTC. Residues: CASSETQGISYEQYF. This sequence joins TRBV6-1 and TRBJ2-7, with D possibly TRBD1 on 5 matching bases. In germline, CDR1 is MNHNS, CDR2 SASEGT. With 2 bases removed from V and 1 base from J, the gap between germline ends came to 12 bases. The CDR3 covers 15 residues.